Here is one TCR beta chain with its context. This receptor's antigen is unknown. Base-call qualities are not available, and no considerably larger clone is one nucleotide away. The trim is 0 bases for V and 4 bases for J, with a gap of 8 bases between the germline ends. The CDR3 starts with the cysteine, ends with the phenylalanine, and has 13 residues. Kept here is only the CDR3 DNA, which spans 39 bases and is read in frame from base 1. The germline V gene yields SGHRS for CDR1 and YFSETQ for CDR2. The collaborating institutions used their own protocols to collect whole blood in K2EDTA tubes. For TCRbeta analysis, collaborators shipped samples as frozen whole blood, isolated PBMCs, or DNA extracted from either of those sample types. These data originate in a study of blood T cell repertoires in COVID-19 (dated by TCRdb to the early 2020s). Regarding the research as a whole: Samples from collaborators originated in the United States, Italy and Spain and spanned both the acute and convalescent phases of COVID-19. The repertoires were made available in a free public database intended to serve as a resource for research on the immune response to SARS-CoV-2. Samples were obtained from the ongoing ImmuneRACE study (first 160 participants) and from some 1,200 subjects provided by 6 global collaborators. Deeply sampled blood TCRbeta repertoires from subjects exposed to, actively infected with, or recovered from COVID-19 were included in the dataset. The material from the prospective study consisted of cDNA or gDNA derived from T cells, B-cell-depleted T cells, or PBMCs. Where available, HLA class I and class II types were taken from metadata supplied by the sample provider and were not determined by assay-based typing. A de-identified subject ID, COVID-19 status, age in years and sex were almost always included in the sample metadata. Study-wide conclusions, independent of this receptor: The quantity of clinical and demographic metadata differed by source and by participant and was supplied without curation.

TCRbeta CDR3 regions were amplified from genomic DNA by means of the immunoSEQ Assay, a bias-controlled multiplex PCR. Per the original workflow: The number of nucleated cells in each sample was estimated from the amplification of reference gene primers within the assay. To quantify the absolute abundance of each unique TCRbeta CDR3 rearrangement, sequence reads were collapsed and filtered. For each sample, productive Simpson clonality was calculated as the square root of Simpson's diversity index across productive rearrangements. As stored in TCRdb, this immuneACCESS dataset retains in-frame rearrangements with V and J assigned. A fraction of the clones does not appear; measured against another copy, unresolved V genes explain less than half of the discrepancy, and the remainder lacks a known reason. For V, J and clone size, that table is used; D and trimming come from the DNA. Counted in this sample were around 100,000 clones; approximately 89% of them appeared once. The ten largest clones add up to 11% of the sample.

Sequencing input: peripheral blood. The sequence is built from TRBV5-1 and TRBJ2-7, with the identity of the D gene unclear. The origin of this receptor is a man older than 75 with acute or convalescent COVID-19. The CDR3 loop reads CASSLGTEYEQYF. The bases read TGCGCCAGCAGCTTGGGAACAGAGTACGAGCAGTACTTC.